Reported below is one T cell receptor (beta chain). The data belong to a study of blood T cell repertoires in COVID-19. Repertoires were generated with immunoSEQ multiplex PCR, while TCRdb's copy carries only in-frame clones and drops some. Counted here are fewer than 200,000 clones, almost 80% occurring once; the ten biggest clones make up more than 25%. Per germline, CDR1 MNHEY and CDR2 SVGAGI. The CDR3 is 14 residues long. With 6 bases removed from V and 10 bases from J, the gap between germline ends came to 16 bases. The receptor's source is a woman aged 70-85 years with acute or convalescent COVID-19. Material for sequencing was peripheral blood. This rearrangement joins TRBV6-5 to TRBJ1-6, with D perhaps matching TRBD1 (5 bases). The CDR3 is CASSLSGLRSPLHF. DNA of the CDR3: TGTGCCAGCAGCCTCTCAGGGTTACGATCACCCCTCCACTTT.